Here is one T cell receptor beta chain with its context. Healthy Caucasians alone served as donors. TCRdb itself ran the 5' RACE reads through MiXCR, one entry per CDR3 protein. The table records more than 1.5 million distinct CDR3 sequences, less than 40% of them present only once. The data belong to a study of identical twins. The CDR3 contains 13 residues. Trimming removed 6 bases from V and 0 bases from J, with 8 bases in between. Germline V gives CDR1 ENHRY, CDR2 SYGVKD. Sequencing used cord blood. The V call is TRBV10-3, the J call TRBJ1-2; weak D call: TRBD1 (5 bases). The clonotype comes from a newborn girl in good health. CDR3 DNA sequence: TGTGCCATCAGACAGGTGACTAACTATGGCTACACCTTC. Protein sequence: CAIRQVTNYGYTF.